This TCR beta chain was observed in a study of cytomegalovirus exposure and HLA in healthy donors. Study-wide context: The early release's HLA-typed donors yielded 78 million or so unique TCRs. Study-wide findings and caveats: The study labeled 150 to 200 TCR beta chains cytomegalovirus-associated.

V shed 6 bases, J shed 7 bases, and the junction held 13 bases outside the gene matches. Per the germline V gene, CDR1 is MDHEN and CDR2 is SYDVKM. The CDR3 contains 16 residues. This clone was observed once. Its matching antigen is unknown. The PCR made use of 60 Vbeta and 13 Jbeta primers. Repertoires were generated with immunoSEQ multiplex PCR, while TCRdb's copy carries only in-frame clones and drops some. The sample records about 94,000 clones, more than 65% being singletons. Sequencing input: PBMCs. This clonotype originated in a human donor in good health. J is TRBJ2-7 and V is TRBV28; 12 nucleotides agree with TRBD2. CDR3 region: CASSRRTSGKLREQYF. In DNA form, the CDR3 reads TGTGCCAGCAGCCGTAGGACTAGCGGGAAACTTCGGGAGCAGTACTTC.